The 27 T cell receptor beta chains presented below share a single source sample, sequenced in a study of cytomegalovirus exposure and HLA in healthy donors. PCR amplification relied on 60 Vbeta primers (plus 13 Jbeta primers). TCRdb's copy holds only in-frame clones and misses some; the assay was immunoSEQ multiplex PCR. This repertoire shows 180,000 or so clones, 75% to 85% found once; its top ten account for about 0.69%. Sequences were obtained from PBMCs. Source of these receptors: a female donor in good health and CMV-seronegative.

This clone was observed a handful of times. The chain couples TRBV5-6 to TRBJ2-7; 14 positions match TRBD2. This CDR3 contains 18 residues. Unmatched junction bases numbered 13, after V lost 3 bases and J lost 5 bases. Germline V CDR1 and CDR2: SGHDT, YYEEEE. In nucleotides, the CDR3 is TGTGCCAGCAGCTCTTTAAACGGACTAGCGGGAGGAAAAAACGAGCAGTACTTC. Protein sequence: CASSSLNGLAGGKNEQYF.

In this sample, this clone turned up a few times. This sequence joins TRBV7-2 and TRBJ2-2; D call uncertain. V dropped 2 bases and J dropped 1 base, with 5 bases sitting between them. Germline assignment: CDR1 SGHTA and CDR2 FQGNSA. The CDR3 consists of 14 residues. The CDR3, as DNA: TGTGCCAGCAGCTTACAGATGAACACCGGGGAGCTGTTTTTT. Translated, it gives CASSLQMNTGELFF. The whole variable domain, filled in from reference TRBV7-2 and TRBJ2-2, reads GAGVSQSPSNKVTEKGKDVELRCDPISGHTALYWYRQSLGQGLEFLIYFQGNSAPDKSGLPSDRFSAERTGGSVSTLTIQRTQQEDSAVYLCASSLQMNTGELFFGEGSRLTVL.

The genes are TRBV7-6 and TRBJ2-7, with 9 bases aligning to TRBD1. Germline CDR1 SGHVS, CDR2 FNYEAQ. The CDR3 length is 14 residues. V was clipped by 5 bases and J by 2 bases; unmatched bases: 4. The CDR3 is CASSPRQGAYEQYF. CDR3 nucleotide sequence: TGTGCCAGCAGCCCCAGACAGGGGGCCTACGAGCAGTACTTC.

The CDR3 spells CASSPGQGLYEQYF. The CDR3 nucleotides read TGTGCCAGCAGCCCGGGACAGGGGTTGTACGAGCAGTACTTC. V and J are TRBV11-2 and TRBJ2-7; 10 bases align to TRBD1. From germline, CDR1 is SGHAT and CDR2 FQNNGV. The CDR3 runs to 14 residues. The junction had 5 bases not matched to a gene; V was cut back by 5 bases and J by 4 bases.

The chain employs TRBV7-3 and TRBJ2-2; 7 positions match TRBD1. After removal of 5 bases from V and 4 bases from J, the junction contained 4 bases not matched to a gene. This CDR3 has 14 residues. Germline-derived CDR1 and CDR2 are SGHTA and FQGTGA. The CDR3 sequence: CASSPSGGTGELFF. CDR3 in DNA: TGTGCCAGCAGCCCCTCAGGGGGCACCGGGGAGCTGTTTTTT.

This clone was seen just once. The identical CDR3 is also encoded by other nucleotide sequences in the sample. The chain combines TRBV9 with TRBJ2-3; maybe TRBD2 (6 bases). Per germline, CDR1 SGDLS and CDR2 YYNGEE. Trimming stripped 0 bases from V and 2 bases from J, with 10 bases between. This CDR3 comprises 15 residues. CDR3 DNA sequence: TGTGCCAGCAGCGTAGGGGCGGGATCCACAGATACGCAGTATTTT. Its translation: CASSVGAGSTDTQYF.

The J gene is TRBJ2-5, the V gene TRBV7-9; D is unresolved. Trimming stripped 8 bases from V and 6 bases from J, with 4 bases between. Germline V gene lookup returns CDR1 SEHNR and CDR2 FQNEAQ (reference sequence). The length of the CDR3 is 9 residues. CDR3 sequence: CASEQTQYF. As DNA, the CDR3 is TGTGCCAGCGAGCAGACCCAGTACTTC. Based on the CDR3 plus reference TRBV7-9 and TRBJ2-5, the full variable domain is DTGVSQNPRHKITKRGQNVTFRCDPISEHNRLYWYRQTLGQGPEFLTYFQNEAQLEKSRLLSDRFSAERPKGSFSTLEIQRTEQGDSAMYLCASEQTQYFGPGTRLLVL.

The chain is built from TRBV4-1 and TRBJ2-7; 12 nucleotides agree with TRBD1. The trim removed 4 bases at V and 3 bases at J, leaving 7 bases unmatched. The CDR3 runs 16 residues. Germline-derived CDR1 and CDR2 are MGHRA and YSYEKL. CDR3 coding DNA: TGCGCCAGCAGCCCACAAGGGACAGGGGGCGTCTACGAGCAGTACTTC. Its translation is CASSPQGTGGVYEQYF.

V and J are TRBV2 and TRBJ1-6; 7 bases map to TRBD1. The CDR3 consists of 15 residues. Germline assignment: CDR1 SNHLY and CDR2 FYNNEI. Trimming took 6 bases from V and 7 from J; bases not matched to a gene: 9. This CDR3 is CASREQGFMNSPLHF. The DNA for the CDR3 is TGTGCCAGCAGGGAACAGGGGTTTATGAATTCACCCCTCCACTTT.

This chain joins TRBV7-3 and TRBJ1-2; TRBD1 is a possible D gene (6 bases). Looked up from germline, CDR1 is SGHTA and CDR2 is FQGTGA. The CDR3 extends over 16 amino acids. V gave up 4 bases and J gave up 6 bases, with 21 bases separating them. Written as DNA, the CDR3 is TGTGCCAGCAGCTCGACCCCTCACACAGGGTACCATGGCTACACCTTC. It encodes CASSSTPHTGYHGYTF.

This clone was seen a few times. This chain links TRBV7-8 with TRBJ2-7; TRBD2 agrees at 11 bases. With 0 bases clipped from V and 2 bases from J, the junction kept 6 bases outside the gene matches. Germline V CDR1 and CDR2: SGHVS, FQNEAQ. This CDR3 has 17 amino acids. The CDR3 region has the DNA TGTGCCAGCAGCTTAGCGACGACTAGCGGGATAGCCTACGAGCAGTACTTC. Amino acid sequence: CASSLATTSGIAYEQYF.

The J gene is TRBJ1-4, the V gene TRBV6-5; D is unclear. The CDR3 has 11 amino acids. V was trimmed by 6 bases and J by 12 bases, leaving 11 bases between them. The germline V gene has CDR1 MNHEY and CDR2 SVGAGI. CDR3 loop: CASSLLSELFF. In DNA form, the CDR3 reads TGTGCCAGCAGCCTCCTATCGGAACTGTTTTTT.

This clone was seen a single time. The rearrangement links TRBV7-2 to TRBJ2-1; D is unresolved. This CDR3 is built from 16 residues. Trimming removed 5 bases from V and 2 bases from J, with 16 bases in between. CDR1 SGHTA and CDR2 FQGNSA come from the germline V gene. The CDR3 DNA reads as TGTGCCAGCAGCCTGATCGCTAGGAGCGCCTACAATGAGCAGTTCTTC. Translation gives CASSLIARSAYNEQFF. The full variable domain, rest sourced from reference TRBV7-2 and TRBJ2-1, is GAGVSQSPSNKVTEKGKDVELRCDPISGHTALYWYRQSLGQGLEFLIYFQGNSAPDKSGLPSDRFSAERTGGSVSTLTIQRTQQEDSAVYLCASSLIARSAYNEQFFGPGTRLTVL.

This rearrangement joins TRBV7-6 to TRBJ2-2, with TRBD1 as a possible D gene (6 bases). With 0 bases removed from V and 1 base from J, the gap between germline ends came to 6 bases. This CDR3 comprises 15 residues. CDR1 SGHVS and CDR2 FNYEAQ come from the germline V gene. CDR3 DNA: TGTGCCAGCAGCTTAGCGGACAGGAACACCGGGGAGCTGTTTTTT. Protein: CASSLADRNTGELFF.

The chain is built from TRBV7-3 and TRBJ2-3; tentatively, D is TRBD2 (6 bases). V was clipped by 1 base and J by 7 bases, with 15 bases between them. The germline V gene encodes CDR1 SGHTA and CDR2 FQGTGA. CDR3 length: 15 residues. The CDR3 coding sequence is TGTGCCAGCAGCTTAATGGGTGGGGGGACGAATACGCAGTATTTT. Its translation: CASSLMGGGTNTQYF. Variable domain in full (rest from reference TRBV7-3 and TRBJ2-3): GAGVSQTPSNKVTEKGKYVELRCDPISGHTALYWYRQSLGQGPEFLIYFQGTGAADDSGLPNDRFFAVRPEGSVSTLKIQRTERGDSAVYLCASSLMGGGTNTQYFGPGTRLTVL.

This clone was seen just once. This chain joins TRBV30 and TRBJ1-5; 7 positions match TRBD1. The CDR3 extends over 14 amino acids. With 2 bases clipped from V and 3 bases from J, the junction kept 4 bases outside the gene matches. Looked up from germline, CDR1 is GTSNPN and CDR2 is SVGIG (reference sequence). The CDR3 spells CAWSQGVFNQPQHF. The CDR3 nucleotides read TGTGCCTGGAGTCAGGGGGTTTTCAATCAGCCCCAGCATTTT.

The genes are TRBV19 and TRBJ2-3, with a possible D match to TRBD1 (6 bases). CDR3 length: 17 amino acids. Deletions cut 1 base from V and 2 bases from J, with 16 bases between. Germline CDR1 reads LNHDA; CDR2 reads SQIVND (reference sequence). CDR3 DNA: TGTGCCAGTAGTATAGTTTACAGGGAGTTACTCACAGATACGCAGTATTTT. Amino acid sequence: CASSIVYRELLTDTQYF.

The J gene is TRBJ1-1, the V gene TRBV11-2; 12 positions match TRBD1. The V segment lost 4 bases and the J segment 4 bases; nucleotides outside the gene matches: 4. Germline V gene lookup returns CDR1 SGHAT and CDR2 FQNNGV. This CDR3 region has 15 residues. The CDR3 nucleotides read TGTGCCAGCAGCTCCGGGACAGGGGGCCTCACTGAAGCTTTCTTT. This encodes CASSSGTGGLTEAFF.

The chain is built from TRBV2 and TRBJ1-1, with D possibly TRBD1 on 5 matching bases. The V gene's germline CDR1 is SNHLY and CDR2 FYNNEI. The CDR3 consists of 11 residues. V was shortened by 8 bases and J by 7 bases, with 11 bases between the two germline ends. The DNA of the CDR3 is TGTGCCAGCGGCGGACACTTTGAAGCTTTCTTT. Protein product: CASGGHFEAFF.

The rearrangement joins TRBV21-1 to TRBJ1-5. TRBV21-1 corresponds to a pseudogene. There are 17 residues in the CDR3. CDR3: CASSKVAGQRDNQPQHF. The CDR3 nucleotides read TGTGCCAGCAGCAAAGTAGCGGGACAGAGGGACAATCAGCCCCAGCATTTT.

This clone showed up just once. The chain couples TRBV5-1 to TRBJ2-1, with D maybe TRBD2 (5 bases). Germline loops: CDR1 SGHRS, CDR2 YFSETQ. CDR3 length: 14 amino acids. V was trimmed by 6 bases and J by 0 bases, leaving 10 bases between them. The CDR3 nucleotides read TGCGCCAGCAATGTAGGGAGCTCCTACAATGAGCAGTTCTTC. Residues: CASNVGSSYNEQFF.

For the CDR3, the DNA is TGTGCCAGCAGCCCAGACATTACGACAGGGATGAGGGATGGCTACACCTTC. Protein sequence: CASSPDITTGMRDGYTF. This chain connects TRBV7-2 to TRBJ1-2; 7 nucleotides match TRBD1. This CDR3 region has 17 residues. The germline V gene encodes CDR1 SGHTA and CDR2 FQGNSA. After removal of 5 bases from V and 6 bases from J, the junction contained 18 bases not matched to a gene.

The CDR3 loop is CASSLRSRGWGTEAFF. Here the CDR3 DNA reads TGTGCCAGCAGCTTGAGGTCGAGGGGGTGGGGCACTGAAGCTTTCTTT. The chain employs TRBV13 and TRBJ1-1, with TRBD1 as a possible D gene (6 bases). The CDR3 consists of 16 residues. V was cut by 3 bases and J by 4 bases, with 18 bases left in between. The germline V gene encodes CDR1 PRHDT and CDR2 FYEKMQ (reference sequence).

This clone was observed a few times. The chain carries TRBV28 and TRBJ2-7; 7 bases agree with TRBD1. The CDR3 covers 15 residues. Germline lookup yields CDR1 MDHEN and CDR2 SYDVKM. J was trimmed by 2 bases and V by 3 bases; bases with no gene match: 7. CDR3 protein: CASSFGTDNPYEQYF. The CDR3 region has the DNA TGTGCCAGCAGTTTTGGGACAGATAACCCCTACGAGCAGTACTTC.

Note on this clone: Other nucleotide sequences in the sample specify the same CDR3. The rearrangement uses TRBV7-3 and TRBJ1-1; D perhaps matches TRBD1 (6 bases). V was shortened by 6 bases and J by 8 bases, with 16 bases between the two germline ends. Per the germline V gene, CDR1 is SGHTA and CDR2 is FQGTGA. The CDR3 totals 13 residues. The CDR3 here is CASRLSGVTEAFF. CDR3 DNA sequence: TGTGCCAGCAGGCTATCAGGGGTTACCGAAGCTTTCTTT.

This rearrangement joins TRBV5-4 to TRBJ2-5; TRBD2 might be the D (6 bases). CDR3 size: 13 residues. The V gene lost 0 bases and the J gene lost 9 bases, with 12 bases spanning the gap. Germline loops: CDR1 SGHNT, CDR2 YYREEE (reference sequence). Written as DNA, the CDR3 is TGTGCCAGCAGCTTGGCGGACCGGGACTCCCAGTACTTC. This sequence encodes CASSLADRDSQYF.

This clone was found a few times. The chain combines TRBV7-3 with TRBJ2-1, with D possibly matching TRBD2 (6 bases). V was pared by 8 bases and J by 3 bases, with 17 bases between. The CDR3 runs 15 residues. Germline V lookup: CDR1 SGHTA, CDR2 FQGTGA. CDR3 sequence: CASAARDSHYNEQFF. CDR3 nucleotides: TGTGCCAGCGCCGCCCGGGACTCTCACTACAATGAGCAGTTCTTC.